This T cell receptor (beta chain) was obtained from a study of neoadjuvant nivolumab and ipilimumab in lung cancer (dated by TCRdb to 2020 to 2022). In terms of the full investigation: In the NEOSTAR trial, nivolumab was administered intravenously at 3 mg/kg on days 1, 15 and 29, and the combination arm also received ipilimumab 1 mg/kg on day 1 only. The study compared TCR repertoires in pretherapy (baseline) peripheral blood with TCR repertoires in tumors resected at surgery after neoadjuvant immune checkpoint blockade. The primary endpoint of the trial was the rate of major pathologic response (MPR) in the intention-to-treat population of each study arm. A total of 44 patients with operable NSCLC were treated in the trial, with roughly 23 randomized to nivolumab monotherapy and about 20 randomized to nivolumab plus ipilimumab. Matched pretherapy and resected tumor pairs were analyzed for seven patients: four treated with nivolumab and three with nivolumab plus ipilimumab.

In light of the paper, this sample's time point label describes: at surgical resection after neoadjuvant nivolumab +/- ipilimumab. Samples were obtained from the phase 2 randomized NEOSTAR trial, in which neoadjuvant nivolumab or nivolumab plus ipilimumab followed by surgery was tested in operable NSCLC. Library generation was performed with the immunoSEQ multiplex PCR assay. Concerning the study's data processing: Repertoires were summarized by richness and clonality, and significantly expanded and contracted clones were identified between pre- and post-therapy samples. Imported from immuneACCESS, the table was reduced by TCRdb to in-frame sequences with V and J called. These copies leave out some clones; in studies compared against another copy, an unresolved V gene accounts for under half, and the cause of the remainder is not known. Clone size and the V and J calls come from that table; the DNA yielded D and trimming. The sample has about 33,000 clones on record, under 95% of them singletons. The ten largest clonotypes hold 2.1% of the sample.

From the germline V gene (reference sequence), CDR1 is SEHNR and CDR2 is FQNEAQ. V is cut by 1 base and J by 5 bases, and the space between the germline ends is 15 bases. The CDR3 covers 16 residues, taking in both the cysteine and the phenylalanine. Only the CDR3 DNA is retained, 48 bases long and in frame from the first base. On this clone itself: The antigen it recognizes is unknown. Per-nucleotide qualities are absent, and no much larger clonotype sits a single base away.

The full study reports these points: TCR richness and clonality were greater in resected tumors than in tumor-adjacent uninvolved lung, and increases were seen in more dual-therapy-treated tumors. Pretherapy blood TCR richness correlated positively with richness in tumors resected after neoadjuvant therapy (Spearman R ≈ 0.86). No significant correlation was found between TCR clonality and pathologic tumor regression, and only one major-pathologic-response sample was available for the clonality analysis. A small number of samples underwent TCR sequencing. From pretherapy to surgery, tumor T-cell richness and clonality increased in three of three dual-therapy tumors but in only two of four nivolumab-treated tumors.

In this chain, TRBV7-9 is recombined with TRBJ1-5; TRBD1 is a possible D gene, resting on 6 matching bases. The input for sequencing was peripheral blood, taken after neoadjuvant nivolumab, alone or with ipilimumab, at or shortly before surgery. The source of this sequence is an adult with non-small cell lung cancer. The DNA reads TGTGCCAGCAGCTTAGTAACCGGGGCAGGGGATCAGCCCCAGCATTTT. It is translated as CASSLVTGAGDQPQHF.